The clone carrying this T cell receptor (beta chain) was picked up a small number of times. Antigen specificity is unknown. These data come from a study of T cells after yellow fever vaccination. Study-wide context: SMART-Seq v4 Ultra Low Input prepared libraries from low-cell fractions.

Study-wide results and caveats: Reappearance after the booster was observed for most primary-vaccination clones (roughly 95% CD4, almost 90% CD8). Overall, a small share of clonotypes was seen in both CD4 and CD8 compartments.

Looked up from germline, CDR1 is MNHNS and CDR2 is SASEGT. The junction had 6 bases not matched to a gene; V was cut back by 7 bases and J by 3 bases. This CDR3 region has 17 residues. 5'RACE template switching added a universal primer site and UMIs to TCR cDNA. TCRdb redid the calling of the 5' RACE reads with MiXCR, one entry per CDR3 protein. The table records about 630,000 distinct CDR3 sequences, approximately 13% of them present only once. The gene calls are TRBV6-1 and TRBJ2-1; 16 bases map to TRBD2. The material was PBMCs, obtained on the day of the yellow fever booster vaccination. The clonotype comes from a man aged 25 to 40 who received the YFV17D yellow fever vaccine. CDR3 sequence: CASKGTSGRADYNEQFF. The CDR3 DNA reads as TGTGCCAGCAAAGGGACTAGCGGGAGGGCCGACTACAATGAGCAGTTCTTC.